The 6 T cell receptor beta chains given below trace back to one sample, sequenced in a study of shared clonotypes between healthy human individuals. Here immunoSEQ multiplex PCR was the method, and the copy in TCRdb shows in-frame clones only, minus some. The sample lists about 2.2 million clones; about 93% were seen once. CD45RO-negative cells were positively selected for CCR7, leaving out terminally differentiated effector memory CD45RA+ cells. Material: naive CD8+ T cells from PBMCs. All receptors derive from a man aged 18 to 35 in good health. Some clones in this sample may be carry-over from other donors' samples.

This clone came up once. For the CDR3, the DNA is TGTGCCACCAGCAGAACCGGGACAGGGGGCTGGGGCAATCAGCCCCAGCATTTT. Its translation: CATSRTGTGGWGNQPQHF. The chain employs TRBV15 and TRBJ1-5; 12 bases are shared with TRBD1. After removal of 2 bases from V and 2 bases from J, the junction contained 7 bases not matched to a gene. The CDR3 consists of 18 residues. Germline assignment: CDR1 LNHNV and CDR2 YYDKDF (reference sequence). The full variable domain, rest sourced from reference TRBV15 and TRBJ1-5, is DAMVIQNPRYQVTQFGKPVTLSCSQTLNHNVMYWYQQKSSQAPKLLFHYYDKDFNNEADTPDNFQSRRPNTSFCFLDIRSPGLGDTAMYLCATSRTGTGGWGNQPQHFGDGTRLSIL.

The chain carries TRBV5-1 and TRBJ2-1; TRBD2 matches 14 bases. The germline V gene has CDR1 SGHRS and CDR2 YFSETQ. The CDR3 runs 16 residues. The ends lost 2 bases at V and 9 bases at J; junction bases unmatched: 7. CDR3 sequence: CASSLAFGTSGGEQFF. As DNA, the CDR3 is TGCGCCAGCAGCTTAGCGTTTGGGACTAGCGGGGGTGAGCAGTTCTTC. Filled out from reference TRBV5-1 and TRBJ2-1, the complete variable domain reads KAGVTQTPRYLIKTRGQQVTLSCSPISGHRSVSWYQQTPGQGLQFLFEYFSETQRNKGNFPGRFSGRQFSNSRSEMNVSTLELGDSALYLCASSLAFGTSGGEQFFGPGTRLTVL.

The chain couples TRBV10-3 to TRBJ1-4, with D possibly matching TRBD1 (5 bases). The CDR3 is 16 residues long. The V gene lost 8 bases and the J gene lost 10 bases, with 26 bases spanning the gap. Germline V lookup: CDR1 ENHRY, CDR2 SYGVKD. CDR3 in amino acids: CAIPPLGDSIPRKLFF. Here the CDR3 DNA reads TGTGCCATCCCCCCCTTGGGGGACTCCATCCCCCGAAAACTGTTTTTT.

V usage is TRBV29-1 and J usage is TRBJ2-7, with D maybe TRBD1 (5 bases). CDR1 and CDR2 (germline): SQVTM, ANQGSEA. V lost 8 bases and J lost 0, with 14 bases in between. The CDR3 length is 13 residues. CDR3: CSIRVPSSYEQYF. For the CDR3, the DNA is TGCAGCATCAGGGTTCCCAGCTCCTACGAGCAGTACTTC.

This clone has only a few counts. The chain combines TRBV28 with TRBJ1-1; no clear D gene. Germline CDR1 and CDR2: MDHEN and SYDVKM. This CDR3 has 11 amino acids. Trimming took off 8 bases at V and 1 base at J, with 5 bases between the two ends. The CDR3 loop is CASEENTEAFF. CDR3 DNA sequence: TGTGCCAGCGAGGAGAACACTGAAGCTTTCTTT.

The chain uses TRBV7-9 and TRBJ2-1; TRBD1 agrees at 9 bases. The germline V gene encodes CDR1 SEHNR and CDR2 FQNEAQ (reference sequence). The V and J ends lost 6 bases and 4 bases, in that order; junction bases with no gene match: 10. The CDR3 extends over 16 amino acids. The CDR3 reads CASRPTGQGWYNEQFF. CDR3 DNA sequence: TGTGCCAGCAGGCCAACGGGACAGGGATGGTACAATGAGCAGTTCTTC.